These 25 T cell receptor beta chains were all obtained from the same sample, sequenced in a study of T-cell reconstitution after alpha-beta-depleted transplantation in children. Preparing the TCRbeta library involved the use of unique molecular identifiers. TCRdb re-analysed the PCR reads in MiXCR, keeping a single row per CDR3 protein. The sample has around 580,000 distinct CDR3 sequences, 23% seen once. The material was PBMCs, mostly from graft donor cells, obtained 360 days after TCRalphabeta/CD19-depleted stem cell transplant. The source is a boy under two years old who had a stem cell transplant for acute myeloid leukemia, so the T cells may come from the graft donor.

In this sample, this clonotype turned up a few times. An end of the junction does not agree with germline; a read error may underlie this. The chain couples TRBV3-1 to TRBJ2-5; 13 nucleotides match TRBD2. Germline CDR1 is LGHDT and CDR2 is YNNKEL (reference sequence). CDR3 length equals 17 residues. The CDR3 DNA reads TGTACCAGCAGCCGACACCCCCGACTAGCGGGGGGTGAGACCCAGTACTTC. Its translation: CTSSRHPRLAGGETQYF.

The gene calls are TRBV20-1 and TRBJ2-7; possible D gene TRBD2, 6 bases. Per germline, CDR1 DFQATT and CDR2 SNEGSKA (reference sequence). This CDR3 is built from 13 residues. V was clipped by 4 bases and J by 3 bases, with 13 bases between them. The CDR3 DNA sequence: TGCAGTGCTAACCGGGACTTATACTACGAGCAGTACTTC. Translating it yields CSANRDLYYEQYF.

This clonotype was observed many times. The rearrangement links TRBV12-3 or TRBV12-4 to TRBJ2-1; tentative D call: TRBD1 (5 bases). The CDR3 is made up of 11 amino acids. V dropped 6 bases and J dropped 12 bases, with 12 bases sitting between them. In nucleotides, the CDR3 is TGTGCCAGCAGGACAGCAAGTTTGCAGTTCTTC. Residues: CASRTASLQFF.

The J gene is TRBJ2-1, the V gene TRBV20-1; 8 bases align to TRBD1. Trimming removed 4 bases from V and 7 bases from J; junction bases left unmatched: 9. The CDR3 consists of 14 residues. Germline V gives CDR1 DFQATT, CDR2 SNEGSKA (reference sequence). Here the CDR3 DNA reads TGCAGTGCTACGGACAGGGTGATTTTGAATGAGCAGTTCTTC. Its translation: CSATDRVILNEQFF.

The chain carries TRBV12-3 or TRBV12-4 and TRBJ2-1, with D possibly being TRBD2 (6 bases). CDR3 length equals 15 residues. V shed 4 bases and J shed 7 bases, with 17 bases lying between them. CDR3 region: CASSSMTARGNEQFF. The CDR3, as DNA: TGTGCCAGCAGTTCGATGACTGCCCGGGGGAATGAGCAGTTCTTC.

This clonotype was recorded a few times. The chain has TRBV20-1 and TRBJ2-1, with 8 bases lining up with TRBD1. CDR3 size: 13 residues. From germline, CDR1 is DFQATT and CDR2 SNEGSKA (reference sequence). The V gene end was trimmed by 5 bases and the J gene end by 9 bases; junction bases not matched to a gene: 9. CDR3 amino acids: CSARGVQGAEQFF. The DNA for the CDR3 is TGCAGTGCTCGTGGAGTCCAGGGGGCTGAGCAGTTCTTC.

This clonotype appeared a few times. The genes are TRBV21-1 and TRBJ2-5. TRBV21-1 is designated a pseudogene. This CDR3 has 15 residues. CDR3 nucleotide sequence: TGTGCCAGCAGCAAAGCGCGGGGAACAGAAGAGACCCAGTACTTC. Its translation: CASSKARGTEETQYF.

Notes on this clonotype: A clone one base away is much larger, so this may be a read error. The rearrangement links TRBV20-1 to TRBJ1-2; 9 bases are a match to TRBD1. Per germline, CDR1 DFQATT and CDR2 SNEGSKA (reference sequence). V was pared by 5 bases and J by 4 bases, with 11 bases of the junction left unmatched. The CDR3 totals 15 residues. The CDR3 DNA sequence: TGCAGTGCTGCCCCCGGGACAGGGTTACTCTATGGCTACACCTTC. It encodes CSAAPGTGLLYGYTF.

Only one count was recorded for this clonotype. V is TRBV3-1 and J is TRBJ2-3; D perhaps matches TRBD2 (6 bases). The CDR3 is 16 amino acids. Germline-derived CDR1 and CDR2 are LGHDT and YNNKEL (reference sequence). V lost 0 bases to trimming and J lost 2 bases, with 12 bases between them. The DNA of the CDR3 is TGTGCCAGCAGCCAAGATCCGGGGACTTACACAGATACGCAGTATTTT. Protein: CASSQDPGTYTDTQYF.

There are a few counts of this clonotype. The rearrangement joins TRBV29-1 to TRBJ1-3, with D perhaps TRBD1 (5 bases). This CDR3 comprises 13 residues. V was trimmed by 0 bases and J by 4 bases, leaving 7 bases between them. In germline, CDR1 is SQVTM, CDR2 ANQGSEA. The CDR3 is CSVEEGDGNTIYF. The CDR3 DNA sequence: TGCAGCGTTGAAGAAGGGGACGGAAACACCATATATTTT.

This clonotype occurred a few times. J is TRBJ2-7 and V is TRBV7-9; 8 nucleotides align to TRBD1. Germline CDR1 reads SEHNR; CDR2 reads FQNEAQ (reference sequence). V was pared by 5 bases and J by 1 base, with 13 bases of the junction left unmatched. CDR3 length: 17 amino acids. The CDR3 region has the DNA TGTGCCAGCAGCCAGAACTTGGTTGGACAGGGATCCTACGAGCAGTACGTC. Amino acids: CASSQNLVGQGSYEQYV.

This clonotype showed up many times. This rearrangement joins TRBV20-1 to TRBJ2-7; 7 nucleotides agree with TRBD1. V shed 6 bases and J 6 bases; nucleotides not matched to a gene: 11. The CDR3 length is 13 residues. The germline gives CDR1 DFQATT, CDR2 SNEGSKA (reference sequence). CDR3: CSATGQELSEQYV. Written as DNA, the CDR3 is TGCAGTGCCACAGGACAGGAATTGAGCGAGCAGTACGTC.

This clonotype occurred many times. The chain carries TRBV5-6 and TRBJ2-5; TRBD1 agrees at 8 bases. The length of the CDR3 is 16 residues. Germline V lookup: CDR1 SGHDT, CDR2 YYEEEE. Trimming removed 0 bases from V and 4 bases from J; junction bases left unmatched: 8. The CDR3 is CASSLVGQGSPETQYF. The DNA of the CDR3 is TGTGCCAGCAGCTTGGTCGGACAGGGAAGCCCAGAGACCCAGTACTTC.

The CDR3 sequence is CASSFGGIEAFF. The DNA for the CDR3 is TGTGCCAGCAGTTTTGGGGGGATTGAAGCTTTCTTT. The chain uses TRBV12-3 or TRBV12-4 and TRBJ1-1; D may be TRBD1 (5 bases). The CDR3 is 12 amino acids. The V gene lost 3 bases and the J gene lost 7 bases, with 9 bases spanning the gap.

This clonotype has ten or more counts. This rearrangement joins TRBV15 to TRBJ2-7, with 12 bases aligning to TRBD2. The V gene end was trimmed by 3 bases and the J gene end by 3 bases; junction bases not matched to a gene: 9. This CDR3 contains 17 residues. Germline V gene data show CDR1 as LNHNV and CDR2 as YYDKDF (reference sequence). The CDR3 sequence is CATSRDPLAGGNYEQYV. CDR3 bases: TGTGCCACCAGCAGGGATCCACTAGCGGGGGGCAACTACGAGCAGTACGTC.

The sample holds many counts of this clonotype. The chain combines TRBV10-3 with TRBJ2-1, with 9 nucleotides matching TRBD1. CDR3 length: 15 residues. Germline assignment: CDR1 ENHRY and CDR2 SYGVKD. V dropped 3 bases and J dropped 5; count of bases not matched to a gene: 5. The CDR3 here is CAISDAGQGDNEQFF. The CDR3 DNA sequence: TGTGCCATCAGTGATGCGGGACAGGGAGACAATGAGCAGTTCTTC.

This clonotype appeared a few times. This sequence joins TRBV20-1 and TRBJ2-2, with D perhaps being TRBD1 or TRBD2 (5 bases each). Germline CDR1 and CDR2: DFQATT and SNEGSKA (reference sequence). The CDR3 spans 17 residues. V was pared by 1 base and J by 0 bases, with 15 bases between. The CDR3 DNA sequence: TGCAGTGCTAGAGTCCGGGGCAGCCCCGCGAACACCGGGGAGCTGTTTTTT. Protein sequence: CSARVRGSPANTGELFF.

This clonotype was observed many times. For the CDR3, the DNA is TGTGCCACCAGTGACCGGAACAGGGATGGAACCGGGGAGCTGTTTTTT. This translates into CATSDRNRDGTGELFF. V usage is TRBV24-1 and J usage is TRBJ2-2; tentatively, D is TRBD1 (6 bases). The CDR3 is made up of 16 amino acids. Trimming cost V 4 bases and J 5 bases, with 16 bases left between them. CDR1 and CDR2 (germline): KGHDR, SFDVKD.

This clonotype was observed a handful of times. The CDR3 DNA follows: TGTGCCAGCAGCGCGACACACTCGAACACTGAAGCTTTCTTT. This gives the protein CASSATHSNTEAFF. This chain uses TRBV6-1 with TRBJ1-1; D unclear. The V and J ends lost 6 bases and 1 base respectively, with 12 bases between them. CDR1 MNHNS and CDR2 SASEGT come from the germline V gene. The CDR3 sequence is 14 residues long.

In its sample, this clonotype was seen a few times. The chain is built from TRBV24-1 and TRBJ2-4; D not certain. Germline CDR1 KGHDR, CDR2 SFDVKD. Between the trimmed V and J ends, which lost 1 base and 7 bases, there was a span of 7 bases. The CDR3 sequence is 13 residues long. CDR3 sequence: CATSDFNGNIQYF. CDR3 DNA: TGTGCCACCAGTGATTTTAACGGGAACATTCAGTACTTC.

The gene calls are TRBV10-3 and TRBJ2-1; TRBD2 agrees at 10 bases. Germline CDR1 ENHRY, CDR2 SYGVKD. The CDR3 contains 13 residues. The V and J ends lost 10 bases and 5 bases, in that order; junction bases with no gene match: 5. The CDR3 is CATSLAGNNEQFF. CDR3 DNA sequence: TGTGCCACTTCACTAGCGGGGAACAATGAGCAGTTCTTC.

Many counts were recorded for this clonotype. The chain joins TRBV20-1 to TRBJ2-1, with D hard to call. The V end lost 2 bases, the J end lost 8 bases, and 10 bases lay between the germline ends. The CDR3 has 12 residues. CDR1 is DFQATT, CDR2 SNEGSKA, per germline (reference sequence). CDR3 DNA sequence: TGCAGTGCTAGACGGCCAGTCGATGAGCAGTTCTTC. This translates into CSARRPVDEQFF.

The sample holds many counts of this clonotype. The chain joins TRBV12-3 or TRBV12-4 to TRBJ2-7; TRBD1 aligns across 7 bases. V was pared by 1 base and J by 0 bases, with 9 bases of the junction left unmatched. This CDR3 is built from 17 residues. The CDR3 DNA follows: TGTGCCAGCAGTTTAGTAGTCGGGGCAGGGGGCTCCTACGAGCAGTACTTC. Translating gives CASSLVVGAGGSYEQYF.

The J gene is TRBJ1-2, the V gene TRBV5-5; D not certain. Trimming left V 5 bases short and J 8 bases short, with 22 bases between. Germline-derived CDR1 and CDR2 are SGHKS and YYEKEE (reference sequence). The CDR3 has 15 residues. CDR3 coding DNA: TGTGCCAGCAGTCTCGCGCCGGGTGAGGGTCTCGGCTACACCTTC. Encoded protein: CASSLAPGEGLGYTF.

This clonotype was recorded a few times. The J gene is TRBJ2-7, the V gene TRBV5-1; a weak D match, TRBD1 (6 bases). Germline CDR1 and CDR2: SGHRS and YFSETQ. CDR3 length: 14 residues. Trimming took off 4 bases at V and 4 bases at J, with 15 bases between the two ends. In DNA, the CDR3 is TGCGCCAGCAGCCGACCGACAGGTCGGTACGAGCAGTACTTC. Translation: CASSRPTGRYEQYF.